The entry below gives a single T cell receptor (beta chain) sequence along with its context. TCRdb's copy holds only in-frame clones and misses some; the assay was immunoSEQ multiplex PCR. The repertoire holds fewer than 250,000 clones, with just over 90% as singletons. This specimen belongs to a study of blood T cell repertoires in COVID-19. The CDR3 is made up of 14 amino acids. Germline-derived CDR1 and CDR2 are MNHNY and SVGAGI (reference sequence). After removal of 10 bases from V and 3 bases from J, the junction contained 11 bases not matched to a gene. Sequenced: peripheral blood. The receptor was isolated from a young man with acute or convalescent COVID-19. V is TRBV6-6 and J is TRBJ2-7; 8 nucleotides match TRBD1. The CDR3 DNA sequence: TGTGCCACCTCTAACCGGGACAGGCTCTACGAGCAGTACTTC. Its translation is CATSNRDRLYEQYF.